Ten or more counts support the clone carrying this T cell receptor (beta chain). Its antigen is as yet unknown. The CDR3 spans 16 residues. Germline V gene data show CDR1 as SGHVS and CDR2 as FNYEAQ. The germline V and J ends were trimmed by 5 bases and 3 bases, with 18 bases remaining between them. This specimen belongs to a study of T-cell reconstitution after alpha-beta-depleted transplantation in children. Whole-study findings and limits: Two months or so post-transplant, alpha-beta T cells reportedly derived from several hundred expanded graft clones. Most T-cell counts and diversity one year after the transplant came from T cells that were newly produced. High day-60 TCRbeta diversity in some patients came from surviving recipient T cells and thymic progenitors.

It was with unique molecular identifiers that the TCRbeta library was prepared. TCRdb independently ran MiXCR on the PCR reads; one entry per CDR3 protein. The sample holds around 180,000 distinct CDR3 sequences, around 10% seen once. The origin of this receptor is a boy between 2 and 15 years old with acute myeloid leukemia, due to receive a stem cell transplant. Sample: PBMCs, taken before TCRalphabeta/CD19-depleted stem cell transplant. This chain uses TRBV7-6 with TRBJ2-3; D tentatively reads TRBD1 or TRBD2 (5 bases each). The CDR3 loop is CASSVRDPQRTDTQYF. In nucleotides, the CDR3 is TGTGCCAGCAGCGTCCGGGACCCACAAAGGACAGATACGCAGTATTTT.